This T cell receptor (beta chain) stems from a study of OX40 agonist ivuxolimab in advanced cancers. Findings and caveats of the study: The average count of expanded clones was higher among CD8+ T cells than among CD4+. No determination was made of the antigen specificity of the expanded peripheral T cells.

Germline CDR1 SGHKS, CDR2 YYEKEE (reference sequence). This CDR3 contains 14 residues. The V gene lost 2 bases and the J gene lost 2 bases, with 8 bases spanning the gap. Generated by immunoSEQ multiplex PCR, the TCRdb table keeps only in-frame clones and is missing some. The sample records about 46,000 clones, over 65% being singletons. On this clone: The target antigen is unknown.

The sequence was obtained from an adult with an advanced solid tumor such as melanoma, head and neck, liver or kidney cancer. V and J are TRBV5-5 and TRBJ1-5, with D perhaps TRBD1 (5 bases). The sequencing here drew on CD4+ or CD8+ T cells sorted from blood, taken in a trial of the OX40 agonist ivuxolimab. CDR3 in amino acids: CASSFRDGNQPQHF. CDR3 nucleotide sequence: TGTGCCAGCAGCTTTAGGGACGGCAATCAGCCCCAGCATTTT. The variable domain in full, completed from reference TRBV5-5 and TRBJ1-5, reads DAGVTQSPTHLIKTRGQQVTLRCSPISGHKSVSWYQQVLGQGPQFIFQYYEKEERGRGNFPDRFSARQFPNYSSELNVNALLLGDSALYLCASSFRDGNQPQHFGDGTRLSIL.